The 21 T cell receptor beta chains below were found in one sample sequenced in a study of T cell clones after liver transplantation. This table comes from immunoSEQ multiplex PCR, and its TCRdb copy is limited to in-frame clones, with some not included. The table lists some 23,000 clones, more than 65% of them singletons. The sample here was CD4+ T cells from blood, taken before liver transplant. These receptors were taken from a human donor who received a liver transplant.

This clone occurred once. The chain recombines TRBV7-9 with TRBJ1-1, with D perhaps matching TRBD1 (5 bases). CDR1 SEHNR and CDR2 FQNEAQ come from the germline V gene (reference sequence). This CDR3 is 14 amino acids long. Trimming stripped 2 bases from V and 5 bases from J, with 12 bases between. CDR3: CASSLQGEGTEAFF. Written as DNA, the CDR3 is TGTGCCAGCAGCTTACAAGGGGAGGGTACTGAAGCTTTCTTT. Full variable domain (outside the CDR3, taken from reference TRBV7-9 and TRBJ1-1): DTGVSQNPRHKITKRGQNVTFRCDPISEHNRLYWYRQTLGQGPEFLTYFQNEAQLEKSRLLSDRFSAERPKGSFSTLEIQRTEQGDSAMYLCASSLQGEGTEAFFGQGTRLTVV.

The chain joins TRBV6-6 to TRBJ2-3; D call uncertain. V was pared by 7 bases and J by 0 bases, with 5 bases between. The CDR3 totals 12 residues. Germline values: CDR1 MNHNY, CDR2 SVGAGI (reference sequence). In DNA, the CDR3 is TGTGCCAGCACTGACAGCACAGATACGCAGTATTTT. It is translated as CASTDSTDTQYF.

This clone was recorded once. V gene TRBV4-1 combines with J gene TRBJ2-2; 9 nucleotides line up with TRBD2. CDR1 and CDR2 from the germline V gene are MGHRA and YSYEKL. The CDR3 runs to 17 residues. Trimming cost V 0 bases and J 5 bases; bases outside gene matches: 7. DNA for the CDR3: TGCGCCAGCAGCCAAGAATCGGGGACTAGCCTAACCGGGGAGCTGTTTTTT. Its translation: CASSQESGTSLTGELFF.

The chain combines TRBV6-1 with TRBJ2-3; 10 nucleotides agree with TRBD2. The CDR3 sequence is 18 residues long. With 2 bases clipped from V and 0 bases from J, the junction kept 8 bases outside the gene matches. Germline V gene lookup returns CDR1 MNHNS and CDR2 SASEGT. DNA for the CDR3: TGTGCCAGCAGTGAATGGAGGACTAGCGGAACTAGCACAGATACGCAGTATTTT. Its translation: CASSEWRTSGTSTDTQYF.

The gene calls are TRBV12-5 and TRBJ2-1, with D possibly called TRBD1 or TRBD2 (5 bases each). The CDR3 contains 15 residues. V was pared by 2 bases and J by 9 bases, with 17 bases between. Per germline, CDR1 LGHNT and CDR2 FRNRAP. The CDR3 is CASGLILGPDGEQFF. CDR3 coding DNA: TGTGCTAGTGGTTTGATTTTGGGACCAGACGGTGAGCAGTTCTTC.

V is TRBV7-9 and J is TRBJ2-5; D possibly corresponds to TRBD2 (6 bases). This CDR3 region has 12 residues. Germline V gives CDR1 SEHNR, CDR2 FQNEAQ (reference sequence). The ends were cut back, 5 bases at V and 7 bases at J, with 11 bases in the middle. The CDR3 protein is CASSLTRGTQYF. DNA for the CDR3: TGTGCCAGCAGCCTGACTAGGGGGACCCAGTACTTC.

The rearrangement uses TRBV7-2 and TRBJ2-2; no reliable D call. Germline CDR1 SGHTA, CDR2 FQGNSA. Trimming cost V 2 bases and J 1 base, with 5 bases left between them. The CDR3 is 14 amino acids. CDR3 region: CASSLLLNTGELFF. The CDR3 DNA follows: TGTGCCAGCAGCTTACTCCTGAACACCGGGGAGCTGTTTTTT.

The genes are TRBV16 and TRBJ1-5; no clear D. The CDR3 totals 15 residues. V lost 0 bases and J lost 4, with 10 bases in between. CDR1 and CDR2 from the germline V gene are KGHSY and FQNENV. The CDR3 DNA is TGTGCCAGCAGCCAATCGTCTCGGGAAAATCAGCCCCAGCATTTT. Protein sequence: CASSQSSRENQPQHF.

The V call is TRBV11-3, the J call TRBJ2-5, with TRBD1 as a possible D gene (5 bases). V lost 5 bases and J 3 bases, leaving 13 bases between the germline ends. The CDR3 spans 14 residues. Germline assignment: CDR1 SGHNT and CDR2 YENEEA. In nucleotides, the CDR3 is TGTGCCAGCAGCCGATCTAGGGGAAAAGAGACCCAGTACTTC. It is translated as CASSRSRGKETQYF.

This chain connects TRBV5-1 to TRBJ2-7, with 10 bases matching TRBD2. The V segment lost 4 bases and the J segment 7 bases; nucleotides outside the gene matches: 8. CDR3 size: 14 residues. CDR1 and CDR2 (germline): SGHRS, YFSETQ. The CDR3 sequence: CASSGASGGREQYF. Written as DNA, the CDR3 is TGCGCCAGCAGCGGTGCTAGCGGGGGCAGAGAGCAGTACTTC.

In this sample, this clone turned up a few times. This sequence joins TRBV7-9 and TRBJ2-6; 10 bases fit TRBD2. The CDR3 sequence is 17 residues long. Germline V CDR1 and CDR2: SEHNR, FQNEAQ (reference sequence). V was pared by 1 base and J by 0 bases, with 0 bases of the junction left unmatched. CDR3 nucleotides: TGTGCCAGCAGCTTAGGGACTAGCGGCTCTGGGGCCAACGTCCTGACTTTC. The encoded protein is CASSLGTSGSGANVLTF.

The chain employs TRBV7-2 and TRBJ2-2; unclear D gene. V was pared by 1 base and J by 3 bases, with 6 bases between. Germline V gene sequence: CDR1 SGHTA, CDR2 FQGNSA. The CDR3 is 14 residues long. CDR3 bases: TGTGCCAGCAGCTTAGTTAGGGACACCGGGGAGCTGTTTTTT. It specifies CASSLVRDTGELFF. The full variable domain, in which reference TRBV7-2 and TRBJ2-2 provide the parts outside the CDR3, is GAGVSQSPSNKVTEKGKDVELRCDPISGHTALYWYRQSLGQGLEFLIYFQGNSAPDKSGLPSDRFSAERTGGSVSTLTIQRTQQEDSAVYLCASSLVRDTGELFFGEGSRLTVL.

The chain couples TRBV6-5 to TRBJ1-1; D not resolved. The CDR3 has 14 amino acids. V lost 7 bases and J lost 2, with 14 bases in between. Germline V gene data show CDR1 as MNHEY and CDR2 as SVGAGI. The CDR3, as DNA: TGTGCCAGCAAGTCTATACTGGAAAACACTGAAGCTTTCTTT. This gives the protein CASKSILENTEAFF.

J is TRBJ2-5 and V is TRBV5-1; no clear D gene. V was cut by 4 bases and J by 1 base, with 5 bases left in between. The CDR3 covers 12 residues. Germline V gene lookup returns CDR1 SGHRS and CDR2 YFSETQ. CDR3: CASSHFQETQYF. The CDR3 nucleotides are TGCGCCAGCAGCCACTTCCAAGAGACCCAGTACTTC.

The V gene is TRBV18, the J gene TRBJ2-5; TRBD1 agrees at 7 bases. V shed 1 base, J shed 1 base, and the junction held 0 bases outside the gene matches. This CDR3 spans 14 amino acids. Germline loops: CDR1 KGHSH, CDR2 LQKENI. The CDR3 sequence is CASSPRQGQETQYF. The DNA for the CDR3 is TGTGCCAGCTCACCACGACAGGGCCAAGAGACCCAGTACTTC.

The chain carries TRBV2 and TRBJ2-4; D is uncertain. Germline V lookup: CDR1 SNHLY, CDR2 FYNNEI. The CDR3 spans 11 residues. V was pared by 8 bases and J by 5 bases, with 7 bases between. DNA of the CDR3: TGTGCCAGCCTAGACCAAAACATTCAGTACTTC. It is translated as CASLDQNIQYF.

In its sample, this clone was seen a few times. V and J are TRBV10-1 and TRBJ2-2, with D perhaps matching TRBD1 (6 bases). V gave up 3 bases and J gave up 6 bases, with 11 bases separating them. The CDR3 is 14 amino acids. Germline CDR1 reads WNHNN; CDR2 reads SYGVQD (reference sequence). The CDR3 DNA follows: TGCGCCAGCAGTGACCCCAGGGGTCCCGGGGAGCTGTTTTTT. Translated, it gives CASSDPRGPGELFF.

This clone was detected once. The rearrangement uses TRBV7-2 and TRBJ2-5, with 11 positions matching TRBD2. V shed 1 base, J shed 9 bases, and the junction held 10 bases outside the gene matches. CDR3 length: 16 amino acids. Germline-derived CDR1 and CDR2 are SGHTA and FQGNSA. CDR3 bases: TGTGCCAGCAGCTTAGTTTTCACTAGCGGGGGTTCGGCCCAGTACTTC. Translated, it gives CASSLVFTSGGSAQYF.

This clone was counted a single time. The V call is TRBV7-2, the J call TRBJ2-1; 8 positions match TRBD2. The CDR3 spans 16 residues. Germline V gives CDR1 SGHTA, CDR2 FQGNSA. Trimming removed 2 bases from V and 9 bases from J; junction bases left unmatched: 12. In DNA form, the CDR3 reads TGTGCCAGCAGCTTACGGGGGACTAGTAGCTCCATTGAGCAGTTCTTC. Encoded protein: CASSLRGTSSSIEQFF. Full variable domain (remainder filled in from reference TRBV7-2 and TRBJ2-1): GAGVSQSPSNKVTEKGKDVELRCDPISGHTALYWYRQSLGQGLEFLIYFQGNSAPDKSGLPSDRFSAERTGGSVSTLTIQRTQQEDSAVYLCASSLRGTSSSIEQFFGPGTRLTVL.

The V call is TRBV28, the J call TRBJ1-5, with D unclear. Germline loops: CDR1 MDHEN, CDR2 SYDVKM. V was pared by 2 bases and J by 5 bases, with 7 bases between. The CDR3 spans 13 residues. The CDR3 loop is CASSLKPYQPQHF. In DNA, the CDR3 is TGTGCCAGCAGTTTAAAGCCATATCAGCCCCAGCATTTT. Supplemented by reference TRBV28 and TRBJ1-5, the full variable domain reads DVKVTQSSRYLVKRTGEKVFLECVQDMDHENMFWYRQDPGLGLRLIYFSYDVKMKEKGDIPEGYSVSREKKERFSLILESASTNQTSMYLCASSLKPYQPQHFGDGTRLSIL.

The sample holds a few counts of this clone. V usage is TRBV11-2 and J usage is TRBJ2-5; D is possibly TRBD2 (5 bases). CDR1 is SGHAT, CDR2 FQNNGV, per germline. The length of the CDR3 is 14 residues. With 0 bases removed from V and 2 bases from J, the gap between germline ends came to 7 bases. The CDR3 DNA reads TGTGCCAGCAGCTTAGAGGGGAGACAAGAGACCCAGTACTTC. Its translation is CASSLEGRQETQYF. Based on the CDR3 plus reference TRBV11-2 and TRBJ2-5, the full variable domain is EAGVAQSPRYKIIEKRQSVAFWCNPISGHATLYWYQQILGQGPKLLIQFQNNGVVDDSQLPKDRFSAERLKGVDSTLKIQPAKLEDSAVYLCASSLEGRQETQYFGPGTRLLVL.